The clone carrying this T cell receptor (beta chain) has just a few counts. The target antigen is unknown. The sample is drawn from a study of T cell repertoires in cytomegalovirus infection. Study context: Both a matching HLA type and CMV infection were indicated by public TCR beta signatures. Study findings and constraints: Totalled public TCR beta family frequency picked out people who carried CMV plus the relevant HLA. Across the ex vivo response, the dominant clonotypes were HLA-C-restricted CMV-specific TCR beta clonotypes.

TCRdb recomputed calls from the reads with MiXCR, one row per CDR3 protein. This repertoire shows about 98,000 distinct CDR3 sequences, 16% found once; its top ten account for approximately 7.6%. The CDR3 is 11 amino acids. The V end was cut by 7 bases, the J end by 3 bases, with 4 bases between. Germline CDR1 LGHNT, CDR2 FRNRAP. This sequence was found in a human donor in good health (CMV status not recorded). Some clones in this sample may be carry-over from other donors' samples. The chain couples TRBV12-5 to TRBJ1-5; D is undetermined. Sequenced: PBMCs. Here the CDR3 reads CASAANQPQHF. The CDR3 DNA reads TGTGCTAGTGCCGCCAATCAGCCCCAGCATTTT.